The clone carrying this T cell receptor (beta chain) is large by share. Its antigen is undetermined. The entry originates in a study of metastatic and nonmetastatic thyroid tumors. In the study overall: Across blood and tumor or nodule tissue, repertoires from malignant and benign thyroid patients were compared with one another. Study-wide points: As reported, TCR beta diversity in blood and tumor was significantly higher in malignant thyroid tumors than in benign nodules.

Under the authors' procedure: Variation in CDR3 across clinicopathological groups served as the basis for constructing a distant-metastasis classifier in papillary thyroid cancer. TCRdb re-called clones from the PCR reads using MiXCR. The V and J calls were not made by the authors but by TCRdb's processing. The repertoire holds approximately 6,400 clones, with approximately 16% as singletons. No treatment of any kind had been given to any patient before thyroid surgery. Unmatched junction bases numbered 3, after V lost 1 base and J lost 3 bases. This CDR3 comprises 15 residues. Germline V gene lookup returns CDR1 SGHTA and CDR2 FQGNSA.

The receptor's source is a male donor with papillary thyroid cancer or a benign thyroid nodule (not recorded which). Some clones in this sample may be carry-over from other donors' samples. The material sequenced was tumor tissue. The J gene is TRBJ2-1, the V gene TRBV7-2, with 7 nucleotides matching TRBD2. CDR3 nucleotides: TGTGCCAGCAGCTTAGTGGGGGGGTTCTACAATGAGCAGTTCTTC. As protein: CASSLVGGFYNEQFF.